This entry lists 25 T cell receptor beta chains sequenced from one sample in a study of low-dose radiotherapy and immunotherapy resistance in tumors. The time point is: before trial treatment. Priming of first-strand cDNA relied on TRAV- and TRBV-specific primers (covering alpha and beta chains). It was with a constant-region primer and a V-primer adapter that TCRs were amplified over around 19 PCR cycles. TCRdb analysed the reads with MiXCR anew, one entry per CDR3 protein. The sample comprises more than 50,000 distinct CDR3 sequences, around a quarter of which are singletons, and around 6.7% rests with the top ten. The source material was PBMCs, sampled before treatment. The origin of the receptors is a male donor with rectosigmoid adenocarcinoma.

This clonotype has a count of ten or more. V usage is TRBV12-3 or TRBV12-4 and J usage is TRBJ1-1; D is possibly TRBD1 (5 bases). The V end was cut by 3 bases, the J end by 4 bases, with 18 bases between. The CDR3 has 16 residues. The CDR3 reads CASSFGPGQGGTEAFF. In DNA, the CDR3 is TGTGCCAGCAGTTTTGGCCCCGGCCAGGGAGGCACTGAAGCTTTCTTT.

This clonotype was detected only a few times. The chain uses TRBV20-1 and TRBJ2-1, with TRBD2 as a possible D gene (6 bases). This CDR3 comprises 14 residues. Germline CDR1 and CDR2: DFQATT and SNEGSKA (reference sequence). The ends were cut back, 7 bases at V and 8 bases at J, with 21 bases in the middle. CDR3 coding DNA: TGCAGTGAGATGCCCCGGAGGGCCTTTGATGAGCAGTTCTTC. Its translation: CSEMPRRAFDEQFF.

In this sample, this clonotype turned up many times. The V call is TRBV4-3, the J call TRBJ2-1; 7 bases map to TRBD2. The CDR3 extends over 16 amino acids. With 2 bases clipped from V and 1 base from J, the junction kept 5 bases outside the gene matches. Per the germline V gene, CDR1 is LGHNA and CDR2 is YSLEER. CDR3: CASSQIWGGSYNEQFF. The CDR3 region has the DNA TGCGCCAGCAGCCAAATCTGGGGGGGATCCTACAATGAGCAGTTCTTC.

This clonotype appeared a single time. The chain links TRBV6-1 to TRBJ2-2; D is perhaps TRBD1 (5 bases). V gave up 5 bases and J gave up 4 bases, with 14 bases separating them. Germline V gene lookup returns CDR1 MNHNS and CDR2 SASEGT. This CDR3 contains 15 residues. The CDR3 sequence: CASSPTGSGTGELFF. As DNA, the CDR3 is TGTGCCAGCAGTCCCACAGGATCGGGCACCGGGGAGCTGTTTTTT.

This clonotype was counted many times. The chain carries TRBV20-1 and TRBJ2-7; possibly TRBD1 for D (5 bases). This CDR3 comprises 14 residues. Deletions cut 3 bases from V and 2 bases from J, with 14 bases between. Germline loops: CDR1 DFQATT, CDR2 SNEGSKA (reference sequence). This CDR3 reads CSARGHLPPYEQYF. For the CDR3, the DNA is TGCAGTGCTAGGGGGCACTTGCCACCCTACGAGCAGTACTTC.

This clonotype turned up a few times. Given a far larger clone just one base away, this is likely a sequencing read error. The V gene is TRBV9, the J gene TRBJ2-1, with a possible D match to TRBD2 (5 bases). The CDR3 loop spans 13 amino acids. Germline values: CDR1 SGDLS, CDR2 YYNGEE. Trimming removed 0 bases at V and 10 bases at J, with 11 bases between. The CDR3 bases are TGTGCCAGCAGCGTAGCTCCCGGACTCGAGCAGTTCTTC. This translates into CASSVAPGLEQFF.

In this sample, this clonotype turned up many times. CDR3 residues: CASPPVGSTDTQYF. The CDR3 nucleotides are TGTGCCAGCCCCCCGGTAGGGTCCACAGATACGCAGTATTTT. The chain carries TRBV2 and TRBJ2-3; D gene ambiguous. This CDR3 spans 14 amino acids. Trimming took off 8 bases at V and 2 bases at J, with 14 bases between the two ends. Germline-derived CDR1 and CDR2 are SNHLY and FYNNEI.

This clonotype was seen repeatedly, ten times or more. The V and J genes are TRBV6-2 or TRBV6-3 and TRBJ1-2, with D perhaps TRBD1 (5 bases). This CDR3 is built from 15 residues. Germline V gene data show CDR1 as MNHEY and CDR2 as SVGEGT. V gave up 2 bases and J gave up 8 bases, with 18 bases separating them. In DNA, the CDR3 is TGTGCCAGCAGTTACGACGGCGGGGCCCGTTGGGGCTACACCTTC. Protein product: CASSYDGGARWGYTF.

This chain uses TRBV4-1 with TRBJ2-1; 11 bases are shared with TRBD2. After removal of 3 bases from V and 4 bases from J, the junction contained 5 bases not matched to a gene. The CDR3 contains 16 residues. Per the germline V gene, CDR1 is MGHRA and CDR2 is YSYEKL. CDR3 sequence: CASSHPGLADYNEQFF. Written as DNA, the CDR3 is TGCGCCAGCAGCCATCCGGGACTAGCGGATTACAATGAGCAGTTCTTC.

In this sample, this clonotype turned up many times. V usage is TRBV7-3 and J usage is TRBJ2-3; TRBD2 matches at 8 bases. V lost 5 bases, J lost 1 base, and 8 bases stayed unmatched. The CDR3 extends over 16 amino acids. Germline assignment: CDR1 SGHTA and CDR2 FQGTGA. CDR3 sequence reads: CASSPSGSEGTDTQYF. DNA of the CDR3: TGTGCCAGCAGCCCCAGCGGGAGTGAAGGCACAGATACGCAGTATTTT.

A word on this clonotype: This sequence is one base from a far larger clone and is likely a read error. In DNA, the CDR3 is TGTGCCAGCAGCTCAGGACAGGGGGTCGATGGCTACACCTTC. It encodes CASSSGQGVDGYTF. The V gene is TRBV3-2, the J gene TRBJ1-2; the tabulated D call, TRBD1, remains unverified against the DNA. TRBV3-2 is a recognized pseudogene. The length of the CDR3 is 14 residues.

There are many counts of this clonotype. At one boundary the junction diverges from the germline segment, which might be a read error. CDR3 amino acids: CSVEVSEGQAVRDF. In nucleotides, the CDR3 is TGCAGCGTTGAAGTTAGCGAGGGCCAGGCGGTCCGTGACTTC. The genes are TRBV29-1 and TRBJ2-7, with D perhaps matching TRBD2 (5 bases). CDR3 size: 14 residues. The germline CDR1 and CDR2 sequences are SQVTM and ANQGSEA.

This clonotype has ten or more counts. J is TRBJ1-6 and V is TRBV13, with D hard to call. The CDR3 has 13 amino acids. V lost 5 bases to trimming and J lost 13 bases, with 15 bases between them. CDR1 is PRHDT, CDR2 FYEKMQ, per germline (reference sequence). As DNA, the CDR3 is TGTGCCAGCAGCCCCTCTGGGTATCGGCCCCTCCACTTT. It codes for CASSPSGYRPLHF.

The sample holds a few counts of this clonotype. This chain links TRBV27 with TRBJ1-1; D is unclear. This CDR3 is 17 amino acids long. CDR1 and CDR2 (germline): MNHEY, SMNVEV (reference sequence). Trimming removed 1 base at V and 2 bases at J, with 17 bases between. Here the CDR3 reads CASSLFLTDTRNTEAFF. The DNA for the CDR3 is TGTGCCAGCAGTTTATTCCTTACAGACACTAGAAACACTGAAGCTTTCTTT.

This clonotype has more than one count but fewer than ten. The chain has TRBV5-6 and TRBJ2-1; D not resolved. The CDR3 runs 14 residues. Germline CDR1 reads SGHDT; CDR2 reads YYEEEE. The germline V and J ends were trimmed by 1 base and 0 bases, with 5 bases remaining between them. CDR3 in amino acids: CASSLLSSYNEQFF. The CDR3 DNA is TGTGCCAGCAGCTTGTTAAGCTCCTACAATGAGCAGTTCTTC.

This clonotype was seen many times. The chain recombines TRBV12-2 with TRBJ2-3. TRBV12-2 is described as a pseudogene. This CDR3 comprises 20 residues. The CDR3: CASRFIPQDDFPKPTDTQYF. For the CDR3, the DNA is TGTGCAAGTCGCTTCATACCCCAGGACGACTTCCCAAAACCCACAGATACGCAGTATTTT.

In its sample, this clonotype was seen a few times. The rearrangement joins TRBV13 to TRBJ2-5; the D is unclear. V lost 0 bases and J 0 bases, leaving 5 bases between the germline ends. From germline, CDR1 is PRHDT and CDR2 FYEKMQ (reference sequence). The CDR3 contains 14 residues. The CDR3 reads CASSLGGNQETQYF. The CDR3 DNA reads as TGTGCCAGCAGCTTAGGGGGGAACCAAGAGACCCAGTACTTC. The full variable domain, with the rest looked up from reference TRBV13 and TRBJ2-5, is AAGVIQSPRHLIKEKRETATLKCYPIPRHDTVYWYQQGPGQDPQFLISFYEKMQSDKGSIPDRFSAQQFSDYHSELNMSSLELGDSALYFCASSLGGNQETQYFGPGTRLLVL.

This clonotype was counted ten times or more. V and J are TRBV6-8 and TRBJ2-1; 8 bases fit TRBD2. CDR1 is MNHGY and CDR2 is SAAAGT in the germline V gene. The CDR3 sequence is 16 residues long. Trimming took 7 bases from V and 5 from J; bases not matched to a gene: 13. The CDR3: CASTPRSGRGNNEQFF. The CDR3 DNA reads TGTGCCAGCACCCCGAGGAGCGGGAGAGGGAACAATGAGCAGTTCTTC.

This rearrangement joins TRBV11-1 to TRBJ2-1; maybe TRBD1 (5 bases). The CDR3 runs to 15 residues. Germline lookup yields CDR1 SGHAT and CDR2 FQDESV (reference sequence). Trimming shortened V by 1 base and J by 5 bases, and 12 bases separated the two germline ends. The CDR3 loop reads CASSLGPTVDNEQFF. The CDR3 DNA reads as TGTGCCAGCAGCTTAGGCCCGACAGTTGACAATGAGCAGTTCTTC.

V gene TRBV28 combines with J gene TRBJ2-3; 9 bases agree with TRBD2. The CDR3 extends over 14 amino acids. The germline V gene encodes CDR1 MDHEN and CDR2 SYDVKM. The J segment lost 9 bases and the V segment lost 7 bases, leaving 11 bases of the junction unmatched. The CDR3 nucleotides are TGTGCCAGCATGGGCGGGGGGGGCTCGCGGACGCAGTATTTT. Protein: CASMGGGGSRTQYF. The complete variable domain, with remaining parts taken from reference TRBV28 and TRBJ2-3, reads DVKVTQSSRYLVKRTGEKVFLECVQDMDHENMFWYRQDPGLGLRLIYFSYDVKMKEKGDIPEGYSVSREKKERFSLILESASTNQTSMYLCASMGGGGSRTQYFGPGTRLTVL.

This clonotype appeared many times. The chain has TRBV7-2 and TRBJ1-1; D is unclear. CDR1 and CDR2 from the germline V gene are SGHTA and FQGNSA. V was cut by 1 base and J by 6 bases, with 12 bases left in between. CDR3 length equals 14 residues. The CDR3 DNA reads TGTGCCAGCAGCTTAGTTGTGGAAGGAGCTGAAGCTTTCTTT. This encodes CASSLVVEGAEAFF.

A word on this clonotype: This is likely an artifact of a read error, given a far larger clone one base away. The V gene is TRBV28, the J gene TRBJ2-2; unclear D gene. Per the germline V gene, CDR1 is MDHEN and CDR2 is SYDVKM. The V and J ends lost 4 bases and 5 bases respectively, with 11 bases between them. This CDR3 comprises 14 residues. Here the CDR3 reads CASSSVALTGELFF. The CDR3 DNA is TGTGCCAGCAGTTCGGTAGCCCTAACCGGGGAGCTGTTTTTT.

The table lists this clonotype with many counts. The gene calls are TRBV7-9 and TRBJ2-7; 7 positions agree with TRBD2. Looked up from germline, CDR1 is SEHNR and CDR2 is FQNEAQ (reference sequence). With 3 bases clipped from V and 1 base from J, the junction kept 9 bases outside the gene matches. The CDR3 length is 16 residues. The CDR3 spells CASSLGWGGPSYEQYF. The CDR3 DNA follows: TGTGCCAGCAGCTTGGGGTGGGGGGGACCTTCCTACGAGCAGTACTTC.

This clonotype was recorded at least ten times. The rearrangement links TRBV5-1 to TRBJ2-1; D gene uncertain. There are 18 residues in the CDR3. V was clipped by 2 bases and J by 6 bases, with 24 bases between them. Germline V CDR1 and CDR2: SGHRS, YFSETQ. The chain's CDR3 is CASSFSGSPHDNPNEQFF. The CDR3 coding sequence is TGCGCCAGCAGCTTTAGTGGCAGCCCCCATGATAATCCCAATGAGCAGTTCTTC.

The CDR3 DNA follows: TGCAGCGTTCGAAGCGGCGCAGCGAACACCGGGGAGCTGTTTTTT. Amino acids: CSVRSGAANTGELFF. The genes are TRBV29-1 and TRBJ2-2, with D maybe TRBD2 (5 bases). Germline CDR1 SQVTM, CDR2 ANQGSEA. The V gene lost 5 bases and the J gene lost 0 bases, with 13 bases spanning the gap. The length of the CDR3 is 15 residues.